Sequencing of this T cell receptor (beta chain) was carried out in a study of CD8 T cells in Susac syndrome. Per the germline V gene, CDR1 is MNHEY and CDR2 is SVGAGI. The CDR3 length is 13 residues. The V segment lost 6 bases and the J segment 4 bases; nucleotides outside the gene matches: 4. Random hexamers served to reverse transcribe roughly 0.45 to 1 ug RNA. Amplification of the TCR beta CDR3 was carried out by immunoSEQ multiplex PCR, which spanned a total of 54 Vbeta and 13 Jbeta segments. TCRdb reprocessed the immunoSEQ multiplex PCR reads via MiXCR and lists one record per CDR3 protein. The profile covers about 100,000 distinct CDR3 sequences, with 95% appearing a single time and 0.3% taken by the ten largest.

The sequenced material came from CD8+ T cells from PBMCs. V is TRBV6-5 and J is TRBJ2-7; 9 bases match TRBD1. The TCR comes from a human donor with Susac syndrome. The CDR3 loop is CASRTGGRYEQYF. In nucleotides, the CDR3 is TGTGCCAGCAGGACAGGGGGGCGGTACGAGCAGTACTTC.